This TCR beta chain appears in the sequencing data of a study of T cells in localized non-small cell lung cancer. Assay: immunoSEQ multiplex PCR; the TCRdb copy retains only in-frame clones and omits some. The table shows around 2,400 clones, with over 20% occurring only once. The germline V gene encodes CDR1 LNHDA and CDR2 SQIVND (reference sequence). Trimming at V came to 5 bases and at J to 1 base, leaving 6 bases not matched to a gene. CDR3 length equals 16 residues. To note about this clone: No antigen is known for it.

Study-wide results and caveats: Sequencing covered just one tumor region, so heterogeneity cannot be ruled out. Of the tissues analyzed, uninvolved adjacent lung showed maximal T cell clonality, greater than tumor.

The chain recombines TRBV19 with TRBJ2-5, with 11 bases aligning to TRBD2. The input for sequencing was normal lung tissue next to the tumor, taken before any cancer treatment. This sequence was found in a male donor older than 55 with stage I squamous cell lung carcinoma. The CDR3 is CASSLGLAGLQETQYF. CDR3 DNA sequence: TGTGCCAGTAGTCTTGGACTAGCGGGTCTCCAAGAGACCCAGTACTTC.